The table lists the clone carrying this T cell receptor beta chain with a few counts. Its specificity is not known. These data originate in a study of cytomegalovirus exposure and HLA in healthy donors. Overall study findings and caveats: In a later analysis, a missense DCLRE1C variant was linked to TCR beta V- and J-gene trimming. Some V segments (TRBV6-2 and TRBV6-3 among them) were excluded as indistinguishable.

Primers included in the PCR were 60 Vbeta and 13 Jbeta primers. Data came from immunoSEQ multiplex PCR; TCRdb stores just in-frame clones and leaves some out. Altogether around 150,000 clones are present, approximately 79% being singletons, with the ten largest covering roughly 2%. Germline V gene lookup returns CDR1 SGHNT and CDR2 YYREEE (reference sequence). The CDR3 runs to 13 residues. The junction had 6 bases not matched to a gene; V was cut back by 0 bases and J by 15 bases. The receptor was derived from a man between 40 and 49 years old in good health and CMV-seronegative. The chain combines TRBV5-4 with TRBJ2-1; 10 positions match TRBD2. The sequenced material came from PBMCs. The CDR3 nucleotides read TGTGCCAGCAGCTTGGCGGCTAGCGGGAGTAGGTTCTTC. Translated, it gives CASSLAASGSRFF.